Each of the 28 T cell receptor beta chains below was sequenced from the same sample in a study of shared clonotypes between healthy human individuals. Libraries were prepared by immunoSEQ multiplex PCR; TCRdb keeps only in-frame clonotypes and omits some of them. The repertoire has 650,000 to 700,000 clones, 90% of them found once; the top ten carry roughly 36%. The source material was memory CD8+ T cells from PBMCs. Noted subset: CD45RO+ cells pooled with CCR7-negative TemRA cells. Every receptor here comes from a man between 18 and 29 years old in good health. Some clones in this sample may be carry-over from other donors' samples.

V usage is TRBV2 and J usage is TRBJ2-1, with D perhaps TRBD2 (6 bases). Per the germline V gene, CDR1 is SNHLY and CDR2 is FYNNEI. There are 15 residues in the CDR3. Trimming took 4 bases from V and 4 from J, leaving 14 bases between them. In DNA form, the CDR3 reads TGTGCCAGCAGTGTAGGGCCCGGAGGGTACAATGAGCAGTTCTTC. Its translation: CASSVGPGGYNEQFF.

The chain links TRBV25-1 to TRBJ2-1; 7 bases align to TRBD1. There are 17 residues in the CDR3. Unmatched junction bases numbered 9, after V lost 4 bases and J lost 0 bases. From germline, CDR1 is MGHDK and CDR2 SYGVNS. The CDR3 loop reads CASSALPRDSSYNEQFF. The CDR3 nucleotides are TGTGCCAGCAGTGCTCTCCCTCGGGACAGCTCCTACAATGAGCAGTTCTTC.

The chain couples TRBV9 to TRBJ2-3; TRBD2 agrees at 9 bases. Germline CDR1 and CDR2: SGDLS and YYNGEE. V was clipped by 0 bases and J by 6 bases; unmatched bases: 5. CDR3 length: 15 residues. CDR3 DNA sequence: TGTGCCAGCAGCGTAGGTGTAGCGGGAGAGGATACGCAGTATTTT. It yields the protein CASSVGVAGEDTQYF.

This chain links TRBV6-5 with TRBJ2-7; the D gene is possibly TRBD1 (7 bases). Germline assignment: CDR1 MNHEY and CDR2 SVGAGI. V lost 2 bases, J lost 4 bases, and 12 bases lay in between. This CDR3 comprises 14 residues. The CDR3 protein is CASSYARGEYEQYF. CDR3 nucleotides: TGTGCCAGCAGTTACGCCAGGGGGGAGTACGAGCAGTACTTC.

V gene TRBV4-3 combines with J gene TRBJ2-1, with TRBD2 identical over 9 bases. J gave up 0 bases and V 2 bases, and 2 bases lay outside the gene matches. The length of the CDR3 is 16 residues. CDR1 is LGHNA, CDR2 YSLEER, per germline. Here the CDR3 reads CASSQISGSSYNEQFF. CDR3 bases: TGCGCCAGCAGCCAAATTAGCGGGAGCTCCTACAATGAGCAGTTCTTC.

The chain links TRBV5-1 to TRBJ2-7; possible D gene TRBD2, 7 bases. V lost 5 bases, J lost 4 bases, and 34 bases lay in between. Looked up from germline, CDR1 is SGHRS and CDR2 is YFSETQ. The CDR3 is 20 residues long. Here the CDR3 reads CASRPSPGTAGTRRRYEQYF. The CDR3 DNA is TGCGCCAGCAGACCCTCCCCGGGTACAGCGGGGACACGAAGAAGGTACGAGCAGTACTTC.

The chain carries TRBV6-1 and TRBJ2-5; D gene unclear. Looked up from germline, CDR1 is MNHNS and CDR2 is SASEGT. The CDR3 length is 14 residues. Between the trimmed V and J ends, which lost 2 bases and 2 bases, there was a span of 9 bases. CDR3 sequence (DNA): TGTGCCAGCAGTGAAACACACTATCAAGAGACCCAGTACTTC. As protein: CASSETHYQETQYF.

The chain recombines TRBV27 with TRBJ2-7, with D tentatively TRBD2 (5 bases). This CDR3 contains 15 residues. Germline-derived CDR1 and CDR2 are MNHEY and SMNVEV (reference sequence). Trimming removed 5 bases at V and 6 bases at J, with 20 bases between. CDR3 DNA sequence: TGTGCCAGCAGTCTGACCCGACTATCCCATTCCGAGCAGTACTTC. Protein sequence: CASSLTRLSHSEQYF.

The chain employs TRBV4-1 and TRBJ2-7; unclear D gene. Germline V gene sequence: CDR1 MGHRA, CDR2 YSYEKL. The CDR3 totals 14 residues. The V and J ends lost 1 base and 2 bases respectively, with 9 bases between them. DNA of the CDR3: TGCGCCAGCAGCCAAGTTAGCCAAGCCTACGAGCAGTACTTC. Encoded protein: CASSQVSQAYEQYF.

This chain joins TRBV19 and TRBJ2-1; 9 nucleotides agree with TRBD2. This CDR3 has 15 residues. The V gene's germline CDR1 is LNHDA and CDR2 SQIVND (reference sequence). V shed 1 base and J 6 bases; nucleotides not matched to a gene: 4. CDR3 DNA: TGTGCCAGTAGTATAGTGGGGACTAGCTTCAATGAGCAGTTCTTC. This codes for CASSIVGTSFNEQFF.

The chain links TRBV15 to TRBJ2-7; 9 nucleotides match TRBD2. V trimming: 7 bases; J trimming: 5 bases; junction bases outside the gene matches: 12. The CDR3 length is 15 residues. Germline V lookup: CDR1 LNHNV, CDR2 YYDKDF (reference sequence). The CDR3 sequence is CATTPGAGGPHEQYF. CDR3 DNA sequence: TGTGCCACCACCCCGGGAGCGGGAGGTCCCCACGAGCAGTACTTC.

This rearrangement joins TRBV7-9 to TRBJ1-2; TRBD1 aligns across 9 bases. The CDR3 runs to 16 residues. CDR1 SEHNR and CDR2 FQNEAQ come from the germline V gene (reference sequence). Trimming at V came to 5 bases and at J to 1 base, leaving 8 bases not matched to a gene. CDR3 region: CASSTTRDRVNYGYTF. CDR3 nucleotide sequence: TGTGCCAGCAGCACAACACGGGACAGGGTTAACTATGGCTACACCTTC. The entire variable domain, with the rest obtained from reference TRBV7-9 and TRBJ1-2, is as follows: DTGVSQNPRHKITKRGQNVTFRCDPISEHNRLYWYRQTLGQGPEFLTYFQNEAQLEKSRLLSDRFSAERPKGSFSTLEIQRTEQGDSAMYLCASSTTRDRVNYGYTFGSGTRLTVV.

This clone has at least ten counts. The CDR3 here is CASTGGGRREQYF. CDR3 DNA: TGTGCCAGCACCGGCGGGGGACGACGGGAGCAGTACTTC. The chain couples TRBV6-5 to TRBJ2-7, with 7 bases aligning to TRBD2. Germline CDR1 is MNHEY and CDR2 is SVGAGI. The V and J ends lost 7 bases and 7 bases, in that order; junction bases with no gene match: 10. There are 13 residues in the CDR3.

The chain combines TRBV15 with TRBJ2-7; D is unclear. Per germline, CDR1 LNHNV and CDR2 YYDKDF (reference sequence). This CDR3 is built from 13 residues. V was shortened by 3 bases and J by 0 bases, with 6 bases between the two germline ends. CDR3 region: CATSSRVSYEQYF. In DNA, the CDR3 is TGTGCCACCAGCAGTCGGGTCTCCTACGAGCAGTACTTC.

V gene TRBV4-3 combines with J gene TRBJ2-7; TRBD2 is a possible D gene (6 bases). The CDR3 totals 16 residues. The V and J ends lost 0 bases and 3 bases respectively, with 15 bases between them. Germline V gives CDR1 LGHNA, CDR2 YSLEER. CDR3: CASSQDVTGVYYEQYF. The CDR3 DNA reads TGCGCCAGCAGCCAAGACGTGACGGGGGTCTACTACGAGCAGTACTTC.

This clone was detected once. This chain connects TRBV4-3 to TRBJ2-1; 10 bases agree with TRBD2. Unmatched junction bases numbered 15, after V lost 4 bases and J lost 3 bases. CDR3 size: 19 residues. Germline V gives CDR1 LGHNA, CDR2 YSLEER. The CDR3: CASSPMTSGQQDFYNEQFF. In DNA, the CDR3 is TGCGCCAGCAGCCCGATGACTAGCGGGCAACAAGATTTCTACAATGAGCAGTTCTTC.

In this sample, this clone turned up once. The CDR3 loop is CASRGAGTYEQYF. In DNA form, the CDR3 reads TGTGCCAGTAGAGGGGCGGGTACCTACGAGCAGTACTTC. V and J are TRBV19 and TRBJ2-7; D may be TRBD1 or TRBD2 (5 bases each). Per germline, CDR1 LNHDA and CDR2 SQIVND (reference sequence). V lost 6 bases and J 2 bases, leaving 11 bases between the germline ends. The CDR3 sequence is 13 residues long. The variable domain in full, completed from reference TRBV19 and TRBJ2-7, reads DGGITQSPKYLFRKEGQNVTLSCEQNLNHDAMYWYRQDPGQGLRLIYYSQIVNDFQKGDIAEGYSVSREKKESFPLTVTSAQKNPTAFYLCASRGAGTYEQYFGPGTRLTVT.

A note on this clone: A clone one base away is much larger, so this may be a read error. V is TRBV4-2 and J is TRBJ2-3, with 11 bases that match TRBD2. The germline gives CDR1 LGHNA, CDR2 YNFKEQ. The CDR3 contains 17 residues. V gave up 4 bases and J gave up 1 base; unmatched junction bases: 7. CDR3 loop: CASSRTGLAGCTDTQYF. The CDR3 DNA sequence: TGTGCCAGCAGCCGAACTGGACTAGCGGGTTGCACAGATACGCAGTATTTT.

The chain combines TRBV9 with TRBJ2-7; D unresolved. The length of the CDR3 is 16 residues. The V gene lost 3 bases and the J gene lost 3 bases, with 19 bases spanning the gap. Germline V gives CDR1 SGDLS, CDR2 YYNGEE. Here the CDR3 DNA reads TGTGCCAGCAGCGCAAGAGAAACTATGAATTACTACGAGCAGTACTTC. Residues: CASSARETMNYYEQYF.

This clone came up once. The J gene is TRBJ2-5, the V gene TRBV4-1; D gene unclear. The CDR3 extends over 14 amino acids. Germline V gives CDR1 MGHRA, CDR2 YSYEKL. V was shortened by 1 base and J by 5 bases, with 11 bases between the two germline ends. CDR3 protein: CASSQVPIVETQYF. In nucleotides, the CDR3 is TGCGCCAGCAGCCAAGTTCCCATAGTGGAGACCCAGTACTTC.

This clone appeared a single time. The DNA of the CDR3 is TGTGCCAGCAGCAACCCTCCGGCCTACGAGCAGTACTTC. Amino acid sequence: CASSNPPAYEQYF. This chain uses TRBV5-6 with TRBJ2-7; D remains unclear. The V gene lost 4 bases and the J gene lost 2 bases, with 10 bases spanning the gap. This CDR3 has 13 residues. Germline CDR1 SGHDT, CDR2 YYEEEE.

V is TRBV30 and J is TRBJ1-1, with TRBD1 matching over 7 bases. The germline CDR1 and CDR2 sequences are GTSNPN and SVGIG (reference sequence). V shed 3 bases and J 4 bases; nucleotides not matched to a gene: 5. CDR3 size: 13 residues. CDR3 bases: TGTGCCTGGAGCCAGGGGGGGAGCACTGAAGCTTTCTTT. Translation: CAWSQGGSTEAFF.

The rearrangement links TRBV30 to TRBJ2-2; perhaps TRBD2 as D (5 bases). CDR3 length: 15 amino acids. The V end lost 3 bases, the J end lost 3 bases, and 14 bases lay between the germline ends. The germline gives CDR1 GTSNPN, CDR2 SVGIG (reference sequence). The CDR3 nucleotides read TGTGCCTGGAGCAGACCCGTCGGGGACACCGGGGAGCTGTTTTTT. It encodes CAWSRPVGDTGELFF.

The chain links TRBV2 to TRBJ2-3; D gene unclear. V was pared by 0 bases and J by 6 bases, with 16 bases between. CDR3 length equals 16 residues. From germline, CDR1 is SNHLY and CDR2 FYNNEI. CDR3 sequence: CASSEAVATLGDTQYF. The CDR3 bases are TGTGCCAGCAGTGAAGCGGTGGCCACGCTGGGGGATACGCAGTATTTT.

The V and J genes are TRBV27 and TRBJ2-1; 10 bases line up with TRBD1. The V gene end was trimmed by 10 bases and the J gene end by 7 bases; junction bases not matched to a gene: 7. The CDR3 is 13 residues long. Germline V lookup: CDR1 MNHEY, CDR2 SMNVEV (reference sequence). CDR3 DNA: TGTGCCATCGTTGGGACAGGGGCTAATGAGCAGTTCTTC. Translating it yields CAIVGTGANEQFF.

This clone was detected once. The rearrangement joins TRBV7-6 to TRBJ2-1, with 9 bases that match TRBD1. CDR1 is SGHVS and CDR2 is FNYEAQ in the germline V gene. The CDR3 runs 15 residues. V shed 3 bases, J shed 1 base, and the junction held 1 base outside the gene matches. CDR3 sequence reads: CASSFGQGSYNEQFF. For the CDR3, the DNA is TGTGCCAGCAGCTTTGGACAGGGGTCCTACAATGAGCAGTTCTTC.

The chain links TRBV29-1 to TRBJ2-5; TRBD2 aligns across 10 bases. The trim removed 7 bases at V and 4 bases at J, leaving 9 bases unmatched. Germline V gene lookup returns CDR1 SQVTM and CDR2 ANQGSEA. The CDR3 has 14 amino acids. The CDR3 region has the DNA TGCAGCGCTAGGATTATAGCGGGAGGAGAGACCCAGTACTTC. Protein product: CSARIIAGGETQYF.

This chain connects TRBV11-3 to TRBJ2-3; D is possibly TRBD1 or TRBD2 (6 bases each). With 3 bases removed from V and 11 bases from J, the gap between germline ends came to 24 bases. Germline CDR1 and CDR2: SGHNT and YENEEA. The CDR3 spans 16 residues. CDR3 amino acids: CASSLGATGDTLEQYF. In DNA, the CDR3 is TGTGCCAGCAGCTTGGGGGCGACGGGAGACACCTTGGAGCAGTATTTT.